The 23 T cell receptor beta chains listed next were all sequenced from one sample in a study of blood T cell repertoires in COVID-19 (dated by TCRdb to 2018 to 2020). Libraries were constructed by the immunoSEQ multiplex PCR assay. The table comes from immuneACCESS by way of TCRdb, which keeps in-frame sequences with V and J called. Part of the clones is missing from these tables; in studies checked, under half for an unresolved V gene and the rest for unknown reasons. The sample table shows about 170,000 clones, and 70% to 90% are seen once. 0.77% of the sample comes from the top ten. Material: PBMCs or T cells enriched from blood (not recorded which). The receptors shown here come from a young woman who had recovered from COVID-19.

In this sample, this clone turned up once. The CDR3 DNA sequence: TGTGCCAGCAGTGACAGTGCGGGAGGGCCGCTCAATGAGCAGTTCTTC. It is translated as CASSDSAGGPLNEQFF. The chain recombines TRBV25-1 with TRBJ2-1; TRBD2 agrees at 9 bases. Trimming cost V 3 bases and J 6 bases; bases outside gene matches: 9. The germline CDR1 and CDR2 sequences are MGHDK and SYGVNS. The CDR3 spans 16 residues.

The chain couples TRBV4-3 to TRBJ2-3; tentatively, D is TRBD2 (6 bases). The germline V gene encodes CDR1 LGHNA and CDR2 YSLEER. The CDR3 totals 15 residues. Deletions cut 2 bases from V and 0 bases from J, with 9 bases between. The CDR3 coding sequence is TGCGCCAGCAGCCAACCGGGACTCAGCACAGATACGCAGTATTTT. Translated: CASSQPGLSTDTQYF.

The rearrangement uses TRBV6-1 and TRBJ2-2; a weak D match, TRBD2 (6 bases). V lost 3 bases and J lost 5, with 13 bases in between. This CDR3 spans 15 amino acids. In germline, CDR1 is MNHNS, CDR2 SASEGT. The CDR3 sequence: CASSERELLTGELFF. The CDR3 DNA reads as TGTGCCAGCAGTGAGCGGGAACTACTAACCGGGGAGCTGTTTTTT.

The chain links TRBV11-2 to TRBJ2-7; TRBD2 matches at 13 bases. The CDR3 length is 16 residues. Germline-derived CDR1 and CDR2 are SGHAT and FQNNGV. Unmatched junction bases numbered 3, after V lost 2 bases and J lost 2 bases. In nucleotides, the CDR3 is TGTGCCAGCAGCTTACGCACTAGCGGGAGGGCCTACGAGCAGTACTTC. Its protein is CASSLRTSGRAYEQYF.

On this clone: At the DNA level, this CDR3 is encoded by other sequences in the same sample as well. The rearrangement joins TRBV3-1 (or the pseudogene TRBV3-2) to TRBJ2-1, with D uncertain. This CDR3 is built from 11 residues. Trimming took 1 base from V and 9 from J, leaving 4 bases between them. Germline-derived CDR1 and CDR2 are LGHDT and YNNKEL (reference sequence). In nucleotides, the CDR3 is TGTGCCAGCAGCCAAGCCGGTGAGCAGTTCTTC. Translating gives CASSQAGEQFF.

The genes are TRBV4-1 and TRBJ2-1; 11 bases fit TRBD2. With V trimmed by 1 base and J by 6 bases, 2 bases remained unmatched. The CDR3 consists of 15 residues. From germline, CDR1 is MGHRA and CDR2 YSYEKL. The CDR3 coding sequence is TGCGCCAGCAGCCAAGTCGGGACTAGCGGCAATGAGCAGTTCTTC. This sequence encodes CASSQVGTSGNEQFF.

This rearrangement joins TRBV12-2 to TRBJ2-5; no DNA check was done on the table's D call, TRBD2. TRBV12-2 is a documented pseudogene. The CDR3 extends over 17 amino acids. The CDR3 here is CASRLASGGRRQETQYF. As DNA, the CDR3 is TGTGCAAGTCGCTTAGCTTCGGGAGGGAGACGGCAAGAGACCCAGTACTTC.

The V call is TRBV10-3, the J call TRBJ2-1, with TRBD2 matching over 12 bases. The CDR3 has 16 residues. Germline V gene lookup returns CDR1 ENHRY and CDR2 SYGVKD. V trimming: 2 bases; J trimming: 5 bases; junction bases outside the gene matches: 4. For the CDR3, the DNA is TGTGCCATCAGTGAGGGGGGACTAGCGGGCAACAATGAGCAGTTCTTC. Translating it yields CAISEGGLAGNNEQFF.

This clone was seen a single time. J is TRBJ2-1 and V is TRBV2; perhaps TRBD1 as D (6 bases). Trimming took off 6 bases at V and 3 bases at J, with 6 bases between the two ends. Germline V CDR1 and CDR2: SNHLY, FYNNEI. There are 12 residues in the CDR3. CDR3 residues: CASRDSYNEQFF. Here the CDR3 DNA reads TGTGCCAGCAGGGACAGCTACAATGAGCAGTTCTTC.

Note on this clone: At one boundary the junction diverges from the germline segment, which might be a read error. Written as DNA, the CDR3 is TGCGCCAGCAGGTTGGGGGGCTATAGTTATGATGAGCAGTTCTTC. Residues: CASRLGGYSYDEQFF. The rearrangement links TRBV5-1 to TRBJ2-1; tentatively, D is TRBD1 or TRBD2 (6 bases each). The CDR3 totals 15 residues. Germline CDR1 is SGHRS and CDR2 is YFSETQ.

This clone was seen a single time. This chain connects TRBV7-2 to TRBJ1-1; D possibly corresponds to TRBD1 (5 bases). CDR3 length: 15 amino acids. Germline V lookup: CDR1 SGHTA, CDR2 FQGNSA. The V gene lost 3 bases and the J gene lost 5 bases, with 16 bases spanning the gap. The CDR3 is CASSFSTFKGTEAFF. The CDR3, as DNA: TGTGCCAGCAGCTTTTCGACTTTTAAGGGGACTGAAGCTTTCTTT.

The CDR3 protein is CASSLAEAGVYNEQFF. The DNA for the CDR3 is TGCGCCAGCAGCTTGGCCGAGGCGGGAGTGTACAATGAGCAGTTCTTC. The rearrangement uses TRBV5-1 and TRBJ2-1, with 7 positions matching TRBD2. V was clipped by 0 bases and J by 4 bases; unmatched bases: 7. There are 16 residues in the CDR3. Germline V CDR1 and CDR2: SGHRS, YFSETQ.

This chain links TRBV6-2 or TRBV6-3 with TRBJ2-7, with TRBD1 matching over 9 bases. CDR3 length: 20 residues. V lost 2 bases and J lost 3; bases outside the gene matches: 20. Germline CDR1 and CDR2: MNHEY and SVGEGT. The CDR3 nucleotides are TGTGCCAGCAGTTACCCCTACGGTGACCCGAGACAGGGGGGAAGCTACGAGCAGTACTTC. Protein product: CASSYPYGDPRQGGSYEQYF.

This clone has more than one count but fewer than ten. This chain links TRBV7-6 with TRBJ2-7, with D unresolved. Trimming took 5 bases from V and 4 from J, leaving 15 bases between them. The CDR3 covers 14 residues. Germline CDR1 SGHVS, CDR2 FNYEAQ. The CDR3 region has the DNA TGTGCCAGCAGCCCTCGTTCCCCGTATTACGAGCAGTACTTC. It is translated as CASSPRSPYYEQYF.

The CDR3, as DNA: TGTGCCAGTAGTCCTCCGGGACAGGGGAGTGAAAAACTGTTTTTT. Translation gives CASSPPGQGSEKLFF. V usage is TRBV19 and J usage is TRBJ1-4; TRBD1 matches 10 bases. Germline trimming cut 5 bases from V and 7 bases from J; bases unmatched to any gene: 7. This CDR3 has 15 residues. Germline CDR1 reads LNHDA; CDR2 reads SQIVND (reference sequence).

The chain links TRBV6-4 to TRBJ2-1; 10 nucleotides agree with TRBD2. CDR1 and CDR2 from the germline V gene are MRHNA and SNTAGT. V gave up 5 bases and J gave up 8 bases; unmatched junction bases: 9. The CDR3 is 15 amino acids. The CDR3 protein is CASSPSSGSADEQFF. CDR3 DNA sequence: TGTGCCAGCAGTCCCTCTAGCGGGAGTGCCGATGAGCAGTTCTTC.

This rearrangement joins TRBV19 to TRBJ2-7, with D perhaps TRBD1 (6 bases). The germline CDR1 and CDR2 sequences are LNHDA and SQIVND (reference sequence). V dropped 2 bases and J dropped 0 bases, with 8 bases sitting between them. This CDR3 is built from 14 residues. CDR3 residues: CASSIQGPSYEQYF. For the CDR3, the DNA is TGTGCCAGTAGTATACAGGGGCCCTCCTACGAGCAGTACTTC.

This chain uses TRBV19 with TRBJ2-7; 12 nucleotides align to TRBD2. The CDR3 has 17 residues. V trimming: 2 bases; J trimming: 4 bases; junction bases outside the gene matches: 9. Germline CDR1 and CDR2: LNHDA and SQIVND (reference sequence). CDR3 region: CASSISPSGRGLYEQYF. CDR3 nucleotides: TGTGCCAGTAGTATAAGCCCTAGCGGGAGGGGCCTATACGAGCAGTACTTC.

This clone has just one count. The chain uses TRBV28 and TRBJ2-7, with 7 bases that match TRBD1. J gave up 3 bases and V 10 bases, and 15 bases lay outside the gene matches. The CDR3 consists of 15 residues. Germline CDR1 and CDR2: MDHEN and SYDVKM. The DNA for the CDR3 is TGTGCCACCAACCATGCTAGGACAGGTCACTACGAGCAGTACTTC. It is translated as CATNHARTGHYEQYF.

V and J are TRBV9 and TRBJ2-6; D uncertain. The CDR3 has 14 residues. The V end lost 2 bases, the J end lost 4 bases, and 7 bases lay between the germline ends. Looked up from germline, CDR1 is SGDLS and CDR2 is YYNGEE. The CDR3 DNA reads TGTGCCAGCAGCGTCACTCTGGGGGCCAACGTCCTGACTTTC. It codes for CASSVTLGANVLTF.

CDR3 residues: CASSFRGQPPNYGYTF. The CDR3 DNA reads as TGTGCCAGCAGTTTCAGAGGGCAGCCCCCCAACTATGGCTACACCTTC. J is TRBJ1-2 and V is TRBV28; no clear D. The CDR3 sequence is 16 residues long. Germline values: CDR1 MDHEN, CDR2 SYDVKM. Trimming left V 3 bases short and J 2 bases short, with 16 bases between.

This chain connects TRBV11-2 to TRBJ2-1, with D perhaps TRBD1 (6 bases). V was shortened by 5 bases and J by 0 bases, with 23 bases between the two germline ends. This CDR3 is 19 amino acids long. The germline V gene has CDR1 SGHAT and CDR2 FQNNGV. CDR3 region: CASSKNRDTLESSYNEQFF. CDR3 sequence (DNA): TGTGCCAGCAGCAAAAACCGGGACACCCTAGAGAGCTCCTACAATGAGCAGTTCTTC.

The chain employs TRBV4-2 and TRBJ1-2; TRBD1 aligns across 9 bases. CDR3 length: 15 residues. Germline assignment: CDR1 LGHNA and CDR2 YNFKEQ. V shed 4 bases and J 7 bases; nucleotides not matched to a gene: 10. The CDR3 DNA follows: TGTGCCAGCAGCCCTCGACAGGGGGGAGATCCTGGCTACACCTTC. Translating gives CASSPRQGGDPGYTF.